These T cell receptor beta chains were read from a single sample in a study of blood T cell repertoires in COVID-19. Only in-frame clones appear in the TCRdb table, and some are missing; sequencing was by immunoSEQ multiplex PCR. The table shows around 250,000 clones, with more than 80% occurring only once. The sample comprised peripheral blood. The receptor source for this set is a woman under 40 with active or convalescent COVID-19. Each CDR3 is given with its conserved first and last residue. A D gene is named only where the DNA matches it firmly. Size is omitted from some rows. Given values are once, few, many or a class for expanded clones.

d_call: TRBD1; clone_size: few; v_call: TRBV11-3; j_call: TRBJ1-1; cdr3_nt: TGTGCCAGCAGCCATCTCATGCGGGACAGGTTGGCTTTCTTT; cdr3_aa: CASSHLMRDRLAFF
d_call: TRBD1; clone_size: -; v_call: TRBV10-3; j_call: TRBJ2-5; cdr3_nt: TGTGCCATCAGTAACTCCGGACAGGGCCGAGAGACCCAGTACTTC; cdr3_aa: CAISNSGQGRETQYF
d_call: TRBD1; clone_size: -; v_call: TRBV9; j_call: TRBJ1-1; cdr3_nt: TGTGCCAGCAGCGTTACAGGGGAGGCGGACACTGAAGCTTTCTTT; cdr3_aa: CASSVTGEADTEAFF
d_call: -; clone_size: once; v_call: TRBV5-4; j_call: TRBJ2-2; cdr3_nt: TGTGCCAGCAGCTTGGCCAACAGCTACACCGGGGAGCTGTTTTTT; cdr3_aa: CASSLANSYTGELFF
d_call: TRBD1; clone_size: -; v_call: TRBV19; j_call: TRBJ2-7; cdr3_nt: TGTGCCAGTAGCGATCCGGGACAGGGAACCTACGAGCAGTACTTC; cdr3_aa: CASSDPGQGTYEQYF
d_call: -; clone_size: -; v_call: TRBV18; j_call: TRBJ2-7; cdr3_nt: TGTGCCAGCTCACCACCTGTAGTAACCTACGAGCAGTACTTC; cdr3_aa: CASSPPVVTYEQYF
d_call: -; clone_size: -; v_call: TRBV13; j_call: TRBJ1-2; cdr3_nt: TGTGCCAGCAGCTTAGGAAGGGGAGGCTATGGCTACACCTTC; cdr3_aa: CASSLGRGGYGYTF
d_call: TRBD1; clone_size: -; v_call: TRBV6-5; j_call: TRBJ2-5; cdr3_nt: TGTGCCAGCAGCCGACAGGGCGGCCAAGAGACCCAGTACTTC; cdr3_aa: CASSRQGGQETQYF
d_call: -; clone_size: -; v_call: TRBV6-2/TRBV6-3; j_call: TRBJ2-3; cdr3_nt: TGTGCCAGCAGTTACCCGACACTTCCTAGCACAGATACGCAGTATTTT; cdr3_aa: CASSYPTLPSTDTQYF
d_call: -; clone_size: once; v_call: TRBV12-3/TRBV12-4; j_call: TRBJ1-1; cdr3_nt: TGTGCCAGCAGTTTTAGTGGGGGCGCTGAAGCTTTCTTT; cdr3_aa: CASSFSGGAEAFF
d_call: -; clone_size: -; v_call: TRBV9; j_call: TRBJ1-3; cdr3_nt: TGTGCCAGCAGCGTAGGGGGGGTCTTAGCAAACACCATATATTTT; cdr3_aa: CASSVGGVLANTIYF
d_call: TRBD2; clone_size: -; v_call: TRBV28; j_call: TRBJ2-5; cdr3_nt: TGTGCCAGCAGTAGCCCTGTAGGAGAGCGGGGGGGCCCGCCACTCGGGACCCAGTACTTC; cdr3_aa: CASSSPVGERGGPPLGTQYF
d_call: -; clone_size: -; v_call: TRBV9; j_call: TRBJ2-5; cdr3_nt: TGTGCCAGCAGCGTAGCGGGGTCAGGAGAGACCCAGTACTTC; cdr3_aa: CASSVAGSGETQYF
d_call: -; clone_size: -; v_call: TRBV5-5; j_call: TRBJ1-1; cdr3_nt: TGTGCCAGCAGCAGCGTTCCGTTGACAGACAGTCGATCAAACACTGAAGCTTTCTTT; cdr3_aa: CASSSVPLTDSRSNTEAFF
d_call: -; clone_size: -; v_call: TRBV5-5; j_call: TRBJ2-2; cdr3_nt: TGTGCCAGCAGCTTGGTACAGAACACCGGGGAGCTGTTTTTT; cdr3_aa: CASSLVQNTGELFF
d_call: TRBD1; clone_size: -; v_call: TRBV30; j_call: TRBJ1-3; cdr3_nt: TGTGCCTGGAGTGTAAGGGACAGGAGCTCTGGAAACACCATATATTTT; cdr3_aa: CAWSVRDRSSGNTIYF
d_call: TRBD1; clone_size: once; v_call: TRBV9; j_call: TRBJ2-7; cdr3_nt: TGTGCCAGCAACCCCGGGACAGGGGGGCACGAGCAGTACTTC; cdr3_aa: CASNPGTGGHEQYF
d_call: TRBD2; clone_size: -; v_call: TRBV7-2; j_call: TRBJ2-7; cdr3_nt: TGTGCCAGCAGCGCAACTAGCGGGGCTACCTACGAGCAGTACTTC; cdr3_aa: CASSATSGATYEQYF
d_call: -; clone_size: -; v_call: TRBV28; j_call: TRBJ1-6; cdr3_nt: TGTGCCAGCAGCGACAGGAAGAGCTCCTATAATTCACCCCTCCACTTT; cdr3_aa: CASSDRKSSYNSPLHF
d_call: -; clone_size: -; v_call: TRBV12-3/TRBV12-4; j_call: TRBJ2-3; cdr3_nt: TGTGCCAGCAGTTTAGACTTTCGGACGCAGTATTTT; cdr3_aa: CASSLDFRTQYF
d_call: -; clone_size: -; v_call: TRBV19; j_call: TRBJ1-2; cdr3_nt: TGTGCCAGTAGCAGAGGTGCTTACTATGGCTACACCTTC; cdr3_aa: CASSRGAYYGYTF
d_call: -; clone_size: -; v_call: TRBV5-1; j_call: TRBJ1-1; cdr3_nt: TGCGCCAGCGCCCCGACGCCGGGTACTGAAGCTTTCTTT; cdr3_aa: CASAPTPGTEAFF
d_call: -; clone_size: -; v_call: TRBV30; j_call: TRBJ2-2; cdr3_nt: TGTGCCTGGAGTGTACTGAGACAGGCCACCGGGGAGCTGTTTTTT; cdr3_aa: CAWSVLRQATGELFF
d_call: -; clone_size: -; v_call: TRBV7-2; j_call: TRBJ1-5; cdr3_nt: TGTGCCAGCAGCCAAACCACTAATCAGCCCCAGCATTTT; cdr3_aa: CASSQTTNQPQHF
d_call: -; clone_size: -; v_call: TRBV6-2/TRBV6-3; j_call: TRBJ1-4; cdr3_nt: TGTGCCAGCAGTTCTCCCGGGGGGGATGAAAAACTGTTTTTT; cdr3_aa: CASSSPGGDEKLFF
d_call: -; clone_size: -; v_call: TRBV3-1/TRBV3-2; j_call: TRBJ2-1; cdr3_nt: TGTGCCAGCAGCCAAGAGGGACTCCCAAGCCTCTACAATGAGCAGTTCTTC; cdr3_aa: CASSQEGLPSLYNEQFF
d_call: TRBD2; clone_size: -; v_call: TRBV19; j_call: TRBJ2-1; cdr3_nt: TGTGCCAGTACTAGCGGTTATGAGCAGTTCTTC; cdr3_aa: CASTSGYEQFF
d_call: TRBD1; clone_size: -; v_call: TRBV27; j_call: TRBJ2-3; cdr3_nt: TGTGCCAGCAGGGGGACAGGGAGGCCAGATACGCAGTATTTT; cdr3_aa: CASRGTGRPDTQYF
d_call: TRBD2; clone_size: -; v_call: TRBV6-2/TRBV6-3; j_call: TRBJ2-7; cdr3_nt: TGTGCCAGCAGTCCCGAGAGCGGGGGTCCTGTATACGAGCAGTACTTC; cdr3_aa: CASSPESGGPVYEQYF
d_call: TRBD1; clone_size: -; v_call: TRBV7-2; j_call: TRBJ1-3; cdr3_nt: TGTGCCGTTCGGGACAGGGGAGGTGGAAACACCATATATTTT; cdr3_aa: CAVRDRGGGNTIYF
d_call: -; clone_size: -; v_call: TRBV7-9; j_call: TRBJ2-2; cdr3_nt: TGTGCCAGCAGCTTAGTAACAGGGTACACCGGGGAGCTGTTTTTT; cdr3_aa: CASSLVTGYTGELFF
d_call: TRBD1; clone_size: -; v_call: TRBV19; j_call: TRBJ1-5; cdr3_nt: TGTGCCAGTAACACCCTTGGACAGGGAGGGCGGCAGCCCCAGCATTTT; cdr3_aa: CASNTLGQGGRQPQHF
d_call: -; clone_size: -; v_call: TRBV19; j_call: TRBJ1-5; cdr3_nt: TGTGCCAGTAGTCCGCGGGTAGTCAATAGCAATCAGCCCCAGCATTTT; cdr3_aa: CASSPRVVNSNQPQHF
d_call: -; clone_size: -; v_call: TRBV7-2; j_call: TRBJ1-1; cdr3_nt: TGTGCCAGCAGCTTAGCCCACGGGAGGAATGAAGCTTTCTTT; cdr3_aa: CASSLAHGRNEAFF
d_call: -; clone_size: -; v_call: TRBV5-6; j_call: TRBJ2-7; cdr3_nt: TGTGCCAGCACCGTTGGGGTCCTAGCCCTCTACGAGCAGTACTTC; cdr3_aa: CASTVGVLALYEQYF
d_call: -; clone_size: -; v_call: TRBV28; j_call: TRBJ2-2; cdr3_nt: TGTGCCAGCAGTCCTAAGTCTGGACTACCGGGGGAGCTGTTTTTT; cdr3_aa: CASSPKSGLPGELFF
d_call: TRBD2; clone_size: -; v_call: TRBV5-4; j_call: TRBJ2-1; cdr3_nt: TGTGCCAGCAGCTTGAGCGGGGGGGCCAGTGAGCAGTTCTTC; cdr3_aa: CASSLSGGASEQFF
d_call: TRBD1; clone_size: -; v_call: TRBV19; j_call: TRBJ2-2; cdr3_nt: TGTGCCAGTAGTACGGGACAGCTTTTAACCGGGGAGCTGTTTTTT; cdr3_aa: CASSTGQLLTGELFF
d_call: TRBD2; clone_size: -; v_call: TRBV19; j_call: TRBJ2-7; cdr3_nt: TGTGCCAGTAGTATAATAGCGGGGGACTACGAGCAGTACTTC; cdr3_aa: CASSIIAGDYEQYF
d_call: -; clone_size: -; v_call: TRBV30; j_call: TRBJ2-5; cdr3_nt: TGTGCCTGGAGTGTACTGAACAGGGCCGGAGAGACCCAGTACTTC; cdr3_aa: CAWSVLNRAGETQYF
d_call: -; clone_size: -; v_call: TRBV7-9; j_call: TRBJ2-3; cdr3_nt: TGTGCCAGCAGCCCATTAGGGGAAGGACAGAAGCAGTATTTT; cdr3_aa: CASSPLGEGQKQYF
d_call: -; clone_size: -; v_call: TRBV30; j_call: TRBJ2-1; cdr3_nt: TGTGCCTCCCTGATTAGCGGCCGAGGGATCTTC; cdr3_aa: CASLISGRGIF
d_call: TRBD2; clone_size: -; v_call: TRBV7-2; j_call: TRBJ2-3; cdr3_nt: TGTGCCAGCAGCTTAGAAGCTAGCGGGGGGGCTATAGGTACGCAGTATTTT; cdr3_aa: CASSLEASGGAIGTQYF
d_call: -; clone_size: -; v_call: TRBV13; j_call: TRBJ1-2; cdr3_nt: TGTGCCAGCACTACAGCCGGAGGACAGCCTGATGGCTACACCTTC; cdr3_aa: CASTTAGGQPDGYTF
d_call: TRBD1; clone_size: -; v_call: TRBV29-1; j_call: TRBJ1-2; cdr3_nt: TGCAGCGTTTGGGCCGGGACAGGGGGAAAGGGCGGCTACACCTTC; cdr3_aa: CSVWAGTGGKGGYTF
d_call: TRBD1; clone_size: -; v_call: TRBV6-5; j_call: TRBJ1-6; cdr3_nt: TGTGCCAGCGCTCAGGGGGCGCAACATTCACCCCTCCACTTT; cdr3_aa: CASAQGAQHSPLHF
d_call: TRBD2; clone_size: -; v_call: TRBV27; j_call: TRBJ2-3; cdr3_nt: TGTGCCAGCAGTAGTAGCGGGGGTTTATCTACGCAGTATTTT; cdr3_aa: CASSSSGGLSTQYF
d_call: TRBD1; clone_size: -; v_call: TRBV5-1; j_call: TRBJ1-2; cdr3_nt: TGCGCCAGCAGCCCACCACAGGGGGCGAAAGACTATGGCTACACCTTC; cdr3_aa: CASSPPQGAKDYGYTF
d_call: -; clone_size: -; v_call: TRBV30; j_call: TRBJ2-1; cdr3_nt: TGTGCCTGGCGGGGGAACCCCAGGAATGAGCAGTTCTTC; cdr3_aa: CAWRGNPRNEQFF
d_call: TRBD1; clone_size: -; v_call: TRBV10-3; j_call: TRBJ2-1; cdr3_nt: TGTGCCAGCAACCGGGACAGTCTCGATGAGCAGTTCTTC; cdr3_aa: CASNRDSLDEQFF